This T cell receptor (beta chain) was found in a study of cytomegalovirus exposure and HLA in healthy donors (dated by TCRdb to about 2017). Regarding the complete study: An earlier analysis of some 600 of the donors reported under 300 Gb of sequence data and about 120 million unique TCR beta sequences obtained from about 170 million T cells. An early release covering roughly 580 HLA-typed donors comprised about 290 gigabases of sequencing data and around 86 million unique TCR sequences. Among the approximately 400 genotyped donors, roughly 80% belonged to the genetic ancestry cluster associated with self-reported Caucasian donors. The study aimed to test whether signatures of past pathogen exposure could be identified by cataloging public T cell receptors. Using immunosequencing, the study profiled T cell repertoires from 500 to 800 subjects and related those repertoires to cytomegalovirus serostatus. Besides the first cohort of 550 to 750 subjects, a separate validation cohort made up of roughly 130 different subjects was used. To predict cytomegalovirus infection status, the study combined high-throughput TCR immunosequencing, statistical association of individual TCRs with disease status, and machine learning. In a later analysis, previously published TCR beta repertoires from 666 donors were re-analyzed and high-resolution HLA genotyping was added so that TCR occurrence patterns could be studied. Rather than using new phenotypic data, the later analysis identified candidate immune exposures from TCR beta sequences and from how often those sequences occurred across donors. To decide whether each TCR beta V gene segment behaved as functional or pseudogenic, an earlier analysis of several hundred of the donors relied on high-throughput TCR beta sequencing. Alongside the repertoire data, information on donor age, sex, ethnicity and CMV serostatus was compiled. A later genetic analysis used genome-wide SNP genotypes for about three fifths of the roughly 700 donors, treating that subset as a discovery cohort. All discovery cohort repertoires had been generated on a single sequencing platform. HLA typing covered class I and class II loci at four-digit resolution. The number of donors typed differed by locus, with 629-630 for A, B, C, DRB1 and DQB1, roughly 550 for DQA1, nearly 610 for DPA1, and around 460 for DPB1. Several DR-DQ haplotypes were handled as single units for association and clustering because linkage in the cohort was strong. On average, 235,054 unique TCR beta nucleotide sequences were sequenced per donor among a few hundred genotyped donors of the cohort, with 15% to 20% of those sequences being non-productive.

V and J lose 8 bases and 6 bases, and a span of 16 bases separates them. CDR1 is given as MNHEY and CDR2 as SVGAGI, both from the germline V gene. CDR3 length: 14 amino acids, cysteine to phenylalanine. CDR3 DNA only is kept here, 42 bases in frame from base 1. The cohort was made up of roughly 670 healthy bone marrow donors. At the time of sampling, all cohort members were nominally healthy, though unrecorded immune exposures were likely present. The donor was CMV seronegative and was included in the group of 352 seronegative cohort members. A peripheral blood sample was provided by each donor, and peripheral blood mononuclear cells were used for TCR beta sequencing. Genomic DNA was extracted from the blood cell samples with the Qiagen DNeasy Blood Extraction Kit. Here is what the overall study found, with its caveats: According to a later genetic analysis, donors in an Asian-associated ancestry cluster had fewer N-insertions in productive TCRs than the approximately 670-donor mean. A later analysis found that TCR association rates varied across HLA loci, with DRB1 alleles showing the most associated TCRs and HLA-C alleles the fewest. A total of around 150 TCR beta chains were listed by the study as associated with cytomegalovirus. The earlier analysis of some 560 of the donors excluded some 15 rarely observed V segments, including chromosome 9 orphons, because counts were too low. A few of the identified cytomegalovirus-associated TCR beta chains were confirmed in vitro to be specific for cytomegalovirus antigens. An earlier analysis of approximately 500 of the donors showed that most TCR beta V segments appeared in productive rearrangements either about 87% or about 30% of the time, which broadly matched IMGT annotations. Compared with equally common non-associated chains, HLA-associated TCR beta chains in a later analysis were more clonally expanded and had lower generation probabilities. It was suggested by the authors that the approach could potentially be generalized to other disease states and immunological phenotypes. Roughly uniform sequencing depth across donors was assumed in presence/absence analyses, although this assumption may not hold. Linkage disequilibrium might explain the correlated functional status among segregating V segments, but an unknown experimental factor could not be excluded. A cluster of highly shared sequence variants was judged likely to represent a technical artifact of the sequencing pipeline. Most TCR sequences were observed very rarely across donors, whereas some public TCRs were present in many individuals. According to a later analysis, parvovirus B19, influenza, CMV and Epstein-Barr virus appeared linked to several top co-occurrence clusters. In a later genetic analysis, a missense DCLRE1C variant was associated with V-gene and J-gene trimming of TCR beta chains, and the association was replicated in an independent cohort. A later analysis associated about 17,000 TCR beta sequences with specific HLA alleles at a false discovery rate of 0.05. Immune exposure information for the cohort was limited to CMV serostatus. In a later analysis, most CMV-associated TCR beta chains were found to appear HLA-restricted, with HLA associations seemingly driven largely by CMV exposure. The classifier was reported to diagnose cytomegalovirus status with high specificity and sensitivity in both the original cohort and the validation cohort. A further reported finding was that TCR beta sequences accurately predicted the HLA-A and HLA-B alleles for most subjects in the first cohort. Because some donors lacked HLA typing at each locus, the association tests relied only on the typed subset. When HLA alleles, especially DR and DQ, strongly co-occurred, attributing TCR associations to individual alleles was difficult. The cohort was sequenced for TCR beta chains only, and without alpha or paired-chain data the features that could be detected were limited. Some IMGT-functional V segments, including TRBV6-2 and TRBV6-3, could not be told apart with the 87-base-pair reads, so those segments were excluded.

Libraries came from the immunoSEQ multiplex PCR assay. The multiplex PCR relied on a mix of 60 forward primers for TCR Vbeta segments and 13 reverse primers for TCR Jbeta segments. A multiplex PCR assay on genomic DNA amplified the CDR3 region of rearranged TCR beta genes. The amplified TCR beta libraries were sequenced on the Illumina HiSeq System as 87-base-pair reads. As for the authors' bioinformatics: Across the 500 to 750 repertoires, a later analysis counted 75 million to 90 million unique TCR beta chains, 8.5 million to 12 million of which were shared by at least two donors. A nearest-neighbor algorithm error-corrected the raw reads and collapsed the reads into unique sequences, merging closely related sequences to remove PCR and sequencing errors. Alignment of CDR3 sequences to IMGT reference sequences was used to assign V, D and J gene segments. For a sequence to be retained, a match of at least six nucleotides to both a V gene segment and a J gene segment was required. Rearrangements were called productive when the CDR3 lacked stop codons and stayed in frame with V and J; all others were non-productive. Following IMGT convention, CDR3 was defined as the stretch from the second conserved V-encoded cysteine up to the conserved J-encoded phenylalanine. The earlier analysis of 500 to 600 of the donors excluded sequences that lacked an unambiguous match to a single V gene segment. An earlier analysis of around 600 of the donors classified V segments as functional when productive rearrangements were above 56.7% and as segregating when the standard deviation between donors was above 5%. A statistical classification framework was built for diagnosing cytomegalovirus status from the catalog of TCR beta chain sequences. A later analysis assigned V and J genes by comparing TCR nucleotide sequences with IMGT/GENE-DB human TR gene sequences. Using the TCRdist pipeline, a later analysis assigned CDR3 sequences along with most-parsimonious VDJ recombination scenarios. In a later analysis, each TCR beta chain was defined by its CDR3 amino acid sequence together with its V-gene family, and reads without a unique V-gene family were excluded. As a way to deal with suspected cross-contamination and a sequencing artifact, a later analysis dropped 450 to 600 nucleotide sequences that were highly shared and had low generation probability. A later analysis calculated a clonal expansion index for each public chain from normalized within-repertoire ranks of inferred template counts. Generation probabilities in a later analysis came from a VDJ recombination model fitted to out-of-frame rearrangements, and those results were checked against IGoR. Hypergeometric tests were used in a later analysis to score TCR-TCR, TCR-HLA and TCR-CMV co-occurrence, with a repertoire-size bias correction applied to the TCR pairs. To estimate false discovery rates, a later analysis permuted the HLA or CMV assignments 20 times. In a later analysis, co-occurring TCRs were grouped with DBSCAN, and TCRdist sequence similarity was added when clustering was performed within HLA-allele-positive subsets. Repertoires with fewer than 30,000 or more than 120,000 public chains, plus five repertoires with anomalous nucleotide sharing, were excluded from co-occurrence clustering. The immuneACCESS repertoire file appears here via TCRdb, limited to in-frame rearrangements. These files lack a portion of the clones; in checked studies, under half of the deficit traces to unresolved V genes, and the cause of the others is not known. That table furnishes V, J and clone size, whereas the DNA furnished D and trimming. This sample lists about 150,000 clones; less than 90% were detected once. 0.38% of the sample is taken by the ten largest.

This clone appeared a single time. Its antigen remains undetermined. Base qualities are not at hand, and no much larger clone is one base apart. Sequenced input: PBMCs. This receptor was identified in a boy aged 2 to 10 in good health and CMV-seronegative. Recombination linked TRBV6-5 to TRBJ2-2; the best D guess is TRBD2, with 6 bases matching. The nucleotides read TGTGCCAGCCCCGTTCGGACTAACTCCGGGGAGCTGTTTTTT. The resulting protein is CASPVRTNSGELFF.